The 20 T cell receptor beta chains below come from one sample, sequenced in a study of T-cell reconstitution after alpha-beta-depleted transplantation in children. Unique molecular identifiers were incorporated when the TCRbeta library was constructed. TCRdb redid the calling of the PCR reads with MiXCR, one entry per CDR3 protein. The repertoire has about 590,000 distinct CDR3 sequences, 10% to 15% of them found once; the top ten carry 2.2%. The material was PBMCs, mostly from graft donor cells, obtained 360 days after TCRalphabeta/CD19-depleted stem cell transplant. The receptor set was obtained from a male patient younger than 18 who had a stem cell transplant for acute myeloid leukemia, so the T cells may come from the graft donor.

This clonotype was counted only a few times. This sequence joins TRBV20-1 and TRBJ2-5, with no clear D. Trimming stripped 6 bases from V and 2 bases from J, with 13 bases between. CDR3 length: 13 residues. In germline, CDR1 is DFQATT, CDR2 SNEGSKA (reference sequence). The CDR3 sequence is CSAPMGWQETQYF. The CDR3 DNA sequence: TGCAGTGCCCCGATGGGGTGGCAAGAGACCCAGTACTTC.

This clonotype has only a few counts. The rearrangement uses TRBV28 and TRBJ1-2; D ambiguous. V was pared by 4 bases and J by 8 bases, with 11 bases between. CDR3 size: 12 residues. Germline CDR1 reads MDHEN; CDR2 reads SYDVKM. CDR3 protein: CASSSSVRGYTF. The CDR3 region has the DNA TGTGCCAGCAGTTCATCAGTAAGGGGCTACACCTTC.

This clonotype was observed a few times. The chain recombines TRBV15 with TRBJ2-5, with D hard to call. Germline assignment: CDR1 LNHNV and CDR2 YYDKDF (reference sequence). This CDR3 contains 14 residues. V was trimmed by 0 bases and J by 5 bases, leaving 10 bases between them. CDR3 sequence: CATSRDLIGETQYF. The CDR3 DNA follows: TGTGCCACCAGCAGAGATCTGATCGGGGAGACCCAGTACTTC.

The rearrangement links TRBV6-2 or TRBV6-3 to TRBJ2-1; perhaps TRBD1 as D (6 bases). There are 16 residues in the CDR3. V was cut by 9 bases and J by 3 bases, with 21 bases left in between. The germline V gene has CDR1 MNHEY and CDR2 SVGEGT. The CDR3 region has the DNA TGTGCCAGTAGGAGAGGGGGTGGATATTTCTACAATGAGCAGTTCTTC. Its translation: CASRRGGGYFYNEQFF.

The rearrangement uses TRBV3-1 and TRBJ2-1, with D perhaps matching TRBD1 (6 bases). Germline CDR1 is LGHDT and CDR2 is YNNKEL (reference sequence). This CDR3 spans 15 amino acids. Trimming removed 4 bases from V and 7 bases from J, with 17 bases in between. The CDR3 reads CASSLWASQGNEQFF. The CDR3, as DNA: TGTGCCAGCAGCCTATGGGCTAGCCAGGGGAATGAGCAGTTCTTC.

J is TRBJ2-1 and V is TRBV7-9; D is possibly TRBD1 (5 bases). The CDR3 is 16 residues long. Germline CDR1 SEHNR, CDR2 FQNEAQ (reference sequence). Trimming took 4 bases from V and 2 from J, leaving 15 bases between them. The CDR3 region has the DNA TGTGCCAGCAGCTGGCCCAGGACAAAAACCTACAATGAGCAGTTCTTC. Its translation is CASSWPRTKTYNEQFF.

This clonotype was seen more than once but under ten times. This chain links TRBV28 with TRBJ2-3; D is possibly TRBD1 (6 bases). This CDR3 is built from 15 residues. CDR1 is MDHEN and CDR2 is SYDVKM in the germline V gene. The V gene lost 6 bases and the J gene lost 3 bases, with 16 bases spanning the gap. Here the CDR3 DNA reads TGTGCCAGCAGCCGCCTCAGGGGAGTAACAGATACGCAGTATTTT. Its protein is CASSRLRGVTDTQYF.

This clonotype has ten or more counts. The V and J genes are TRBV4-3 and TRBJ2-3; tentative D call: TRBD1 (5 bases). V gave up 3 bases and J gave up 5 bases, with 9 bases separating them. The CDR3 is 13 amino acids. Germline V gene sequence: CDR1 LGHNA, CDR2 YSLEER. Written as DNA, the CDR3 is TGCGCCAGCAGCCAGGGGCGCAAAGATACGCAGTATTTT. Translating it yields CASSQGRKDTQYF.

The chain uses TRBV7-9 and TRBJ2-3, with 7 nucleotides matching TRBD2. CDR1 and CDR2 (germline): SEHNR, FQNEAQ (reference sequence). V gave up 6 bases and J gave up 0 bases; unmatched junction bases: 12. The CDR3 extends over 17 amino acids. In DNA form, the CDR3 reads TGTGCCAGCAGTTCCGGACGACTAGCTGTCAGCACAGATACGCAGTATTTT. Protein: CASSSGRLAVSTDTQYF.

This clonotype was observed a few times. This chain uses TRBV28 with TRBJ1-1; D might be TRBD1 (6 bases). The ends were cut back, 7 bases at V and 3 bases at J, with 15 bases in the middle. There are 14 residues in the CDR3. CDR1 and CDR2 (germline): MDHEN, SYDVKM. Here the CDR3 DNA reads TGTGCCAGCACTCAAGGGGGTCTTTACACTGAAGCTTTCTTT. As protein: CASTQGGLYTEAFF. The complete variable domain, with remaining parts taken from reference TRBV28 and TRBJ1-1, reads DVKVTQSSRYLVKRTGEKVFLECVQDMDHENMFWYRQDPGLGLRLIYFSYDVKMKEKGDIPEGYSVSREKKERFSLILESASTNQTSMYLCASTQGGLYTEAFFGQGTRLTVV.

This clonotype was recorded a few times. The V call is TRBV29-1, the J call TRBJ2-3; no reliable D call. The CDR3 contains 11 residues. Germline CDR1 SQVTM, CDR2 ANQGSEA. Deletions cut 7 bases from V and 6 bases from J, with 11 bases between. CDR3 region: CSALKTDTQYF. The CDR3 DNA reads TGCAGCGCTCTAAAGACGGATACGCAGTATTTT.

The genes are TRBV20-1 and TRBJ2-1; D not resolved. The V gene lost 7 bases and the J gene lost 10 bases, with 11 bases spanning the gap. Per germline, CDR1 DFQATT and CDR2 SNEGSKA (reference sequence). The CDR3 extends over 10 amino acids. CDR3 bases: TGCAGTGAATGGGCCTACGAGCAGTTCTTC. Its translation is CSEWAYEQFF.

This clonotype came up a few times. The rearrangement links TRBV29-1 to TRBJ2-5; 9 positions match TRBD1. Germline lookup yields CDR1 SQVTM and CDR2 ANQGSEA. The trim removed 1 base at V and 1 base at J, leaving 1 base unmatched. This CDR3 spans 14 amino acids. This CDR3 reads CSVEGDRVQETQYF. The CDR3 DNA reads TGCAGCGTTGAAGGGGACAGGGTCCAAGAGACCCAGTACTTC.

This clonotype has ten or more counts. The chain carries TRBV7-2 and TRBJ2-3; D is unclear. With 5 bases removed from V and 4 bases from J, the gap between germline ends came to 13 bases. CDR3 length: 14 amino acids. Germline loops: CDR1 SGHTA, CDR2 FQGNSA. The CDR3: CASSPGRSPDTQYF. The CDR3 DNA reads TGTGCCAGCAGCCCTGGTCGGAGTCCAGATACGCAGTATTTT.

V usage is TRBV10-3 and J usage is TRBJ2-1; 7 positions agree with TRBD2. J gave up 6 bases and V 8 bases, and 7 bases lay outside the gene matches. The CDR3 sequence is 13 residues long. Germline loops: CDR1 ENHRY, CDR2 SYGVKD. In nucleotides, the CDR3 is TGTGCCATCTCCCGGGACTACCTCAATGAGCAGTTCTTC. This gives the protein CAISRDYLNEQFF.

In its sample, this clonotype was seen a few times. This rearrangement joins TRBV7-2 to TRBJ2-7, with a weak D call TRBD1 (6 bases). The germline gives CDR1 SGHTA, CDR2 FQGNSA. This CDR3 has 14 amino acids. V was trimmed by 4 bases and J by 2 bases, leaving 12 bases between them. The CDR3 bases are TGTGCCAGCAGCTCCGTCAGGGGCCCCTACGAGCAGTACTTC. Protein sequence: CASSSVRGPYEQYF.

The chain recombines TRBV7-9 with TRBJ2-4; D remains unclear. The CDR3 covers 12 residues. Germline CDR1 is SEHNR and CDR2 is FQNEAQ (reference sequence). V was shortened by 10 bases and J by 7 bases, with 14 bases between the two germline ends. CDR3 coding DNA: TGTGCCATACTGTTAGCAGTGAACATTCAGTACTTC. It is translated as CAILLAVNIQYF.

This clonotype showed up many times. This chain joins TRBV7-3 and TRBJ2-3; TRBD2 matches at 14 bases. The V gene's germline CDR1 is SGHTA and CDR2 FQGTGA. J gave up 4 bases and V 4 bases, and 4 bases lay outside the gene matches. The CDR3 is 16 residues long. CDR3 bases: TGTGCCAGCAGCTCGGGACTAGCGGGAGCTGCAGATACGCAGTATTTT. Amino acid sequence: CASSSGLAGAADTQYF.

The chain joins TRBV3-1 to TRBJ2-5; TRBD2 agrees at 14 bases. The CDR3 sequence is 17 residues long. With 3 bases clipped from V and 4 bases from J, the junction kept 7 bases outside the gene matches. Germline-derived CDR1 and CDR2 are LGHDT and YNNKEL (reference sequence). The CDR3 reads CASSHGTSGSLRETQYF. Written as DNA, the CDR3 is TGTGCCAGCAGCCACGGGACTAGCGGGAGCTTACGAGAGACCCAGTACTTC.

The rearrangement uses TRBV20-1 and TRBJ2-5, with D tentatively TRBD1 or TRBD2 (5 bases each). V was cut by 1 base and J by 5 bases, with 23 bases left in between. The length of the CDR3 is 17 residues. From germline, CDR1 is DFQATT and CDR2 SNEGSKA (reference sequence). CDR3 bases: TGCAGTGCTAGAGGGAGAGGGGAGCGGAGGACTTGGGAGACCCAGTACTTC. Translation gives CSARGRGERRTWETQYF.